Following are 30 T cell receptor beta chains from one sample sequenced in a study of CD8+ T cells in alopecia areata (dated 2018 in TCRdb). Libraries were prepared through the immunoSEQ multiplex PCR assay. RNA was extracted from all samples and reverse transcribed into cDNA, which served as template for TCR sequencing. TCRdb stores this immuneACCESS table with in-frame sequences only. Part of the clones is absent; in the studies checked, under half of the shortfall reflects unresolved V genes, and no reason is known for the rest. The sample table records about 200,000 clones; nearly 60% of these occur just once. The ten largest clones represent more than 5.5% of the sample. The time point label on this specimen signifies: about 25 weeks on oral tofacitinib. This specimen's treatment or condition label, interpreted: oral pan-JAK inhibitor, 5-10 mg twice daily. The input for sequencing was CD4+ T cells sorted from blood, taken at week 24, from a patient treated with tofacitinib. These receptor sequences come from a human donor with alopecia areata.

The rearrangement links TRBV6-1 to TRBJ2-7; no definite D call. V dropped 2 bases and J dropped 0 bases, with 11 bases sitting between them. Germline lookup yields CDR1 MNHNS and CDR2 SASEGT. The CDR3 extends over 15 amino acids. The CDR3 DNA reads as TGTGCCAGCAGTGAACAACCACGGAGCTCCTACGAGCAGTACTTC. Its translation is CASSEQPRSSYEQYF.

This clone came up a few times. The chain joins TRBV6-5 to TRBJ2-3; a possible D gene is TRBD2 (5 bases). CDR1 is MNHEY and CDR2 is SVGAGI in the germline V gene. The CDR3 totals 12 residues. Trimming shortened V by 5 bases and J by 11 bases, and 14 bases separated the two germline ends. CDR3 DNA sequence: TGTGCCAGCAGTGGAATTAGCGAAAAGCAGTATTTT. Translated: CASSGISEKQYF.

This clone has a handful of counts. V usage is TRBV7-6 and J usage is TRBJ2-7; a weak D match, TRBD2 (5 bases). Germline CDR1 and CDR2: SGHVS and FNYEAQ. CDR3 size: 15 residues. V shed 1 base and J shed 2 bases, with 12 bases lying between them. DNA of the CDR3: TGTGCCAGCAGCTTAGAAGCTTCGGGGACCTACGAGCAGTACTTC. Translating it yields CASSLEASGTYEQYF.

The V gene is TRBV27, the J gene TRBJ1-2; 9 bases are shared with TRBD1. The germline CDR1 and CDR2 sequences are MNHEY and SMNVEV (reference sequence). V trimming: 7 bases; J trimming: 5 bases; junction bases outside the gene matches: 8. The CDR3 covers 14 residues. This CDR3 is CASTKGGQGYGYTF. CDR3 DNA: TGTGCCAGCACCAAGGGGGGACAGGGATATGGCTACACCTTC.

The rearrangement uses TRBV30 and TRBJ1-1; TRBD1 is a possible D gene (5 bases). The ends were cut back, 4 bases at V and 1 base at J, with 10 bases in the middle. Germline values: CDR1 GTSNPN, CDR2 SVGIG (reference sequence). The CDR3 covers 13 residues. CDR3 loop: CAWTGRENTEAFF. CDR3 sequence (DNA): TGTGCCTGGACGGGACGGGAGAACACTGAAGCTTTCTTT.

V gene TRBV11-2 combines with J gene TRBJ1-2; D possibly corresponds to TRBD1 (6 bases). Germline assignment: CDR1 SGHAT and CDR2 FQNNGV. The CDR3 covers 16 residues. The V end lost 2 bases, the J end lost 0 bases, and 13 bases lay between the germline ends. The CDR3 spells CASSLRGGASNYGYTF. CDR3 DNA sequence: TGTGCCAGCAGCTTACGGGGGGGCGCTTCTAACTATGGCTACACCTTC.

CDR3 sequence (DNA): TGTGCCAGCCGGGCGCCAAATCAGCCCCAGCATTTT. Protein product: CASRAPNQPQHF. The chain couples TRBV6-5 to TRBJ1-5; D unclear. Trimming removed 8 bases at V and 4 bases at J, with 9 bases between. Germline lookup yields CDR1 MNHEY and CDR2 SVGAGI. This CDR3 spans 12 amino acids.

The chain is built from TRBV12-5 and TRBJ1-2; D remains unclear. This CDR3 has 13 amino acids. V was cut by 1 base and J by 5 bases, with 8 bases left in between. Looked up from germline, CDR1 is LGHNT and CDR2 is FRNRAP. In DNA, the CDR3 is TGTGCTAGTGGTTTGGGCGACACTTATGGCTACACCTTC. This sequence encodes CASGLGDTYGYTF.

Worth noting for this clone: The sample contains more than one DNA sequence encoding this CDR3. V usage is TRBV2 and J usage is TRBJ1-5, with 9 bases aligning to TRBD1. CDR3 length: 15 residues. The germline V gene encodes CDR1 SNHLY and CDR2 FYNNEI. Unmatched junction bases numbered 2, after V lost 4 bases and J lost 1 base. Here the CDR3 reads CASSVGQGSNQPQHF. Here the CDR3 DNA reads TGTGCCAGCAGTGTTGGACAGGGGAGCAATCAGCCCCAGCATTTT.

The J gene is TRBJ1-2, the V gene TRBV5-6; a possible D gene is TRBD1 (5 bases). Trimming took 2 bases from V and 10 from J, leaving 21 bases between them. The CDR3 totals 15 residues. Germline CDR1 reads SGHDT; CDR2 reads YYEEEE. The DNA of the CDR3 is TGTGCCAGCAGCTTAACAGGACGGCCCGGAGAAGCCTACACCTTC. Translating it yields CASSLTGRPGEAYTF.

V is TRBV27 and J is TRBJ1-1; D is unclear. Deletions cut 2 bases from V and 0 bases from J, with 4 bases between. This CDR3 contains 13 residues. The germline V gene has CDR1 MNHEY and CDR2 SMNVEV (reference sequence). The CDR3 sequence is CASSLVMNTEAFF. The CDR3 DNA is TGTGCCAGCAGTTTAGTGATGAACACTGAAGCTTTCTTT.

CDR3 region: CASTRGDTQYF. DNA of the CDR3: TGTGCCAGCACCCGAGGGGATACGCAGTATTTT. The rearrangement joins TRBV6-5 to TRBJ2-3; TRBD2 might be the D (5 bases). The CDR3 runs to 11 residues. The germline gives CDR1 MNHEY, CDR2 SVGAGI. V lost 7 bases and J lost 6, with 8 bases in between.

This clone was seen a handful of times. The genes are TRBV5-1 and TRBJ2-2; D is perhaps TRBD2 (6 bases). The V and J ends lost 0 bases and 6 bases respectively, with 9 bases between them. Germline V gene data show CDR1 as SGHRS and CDR2 as YFSETQ. The CDR3 length is 14 residues. DNA of the CDR3: TGCGCCAGCAGCTTGGCGACGGGGGCCGGGGAGCTGTTTTTT. This codes for CASSLATGAGELFF. The whole variable domain, remainder taken from reference TRBV5-1 and TRBJ2-2, is KAGVTQTPRYLIKTRGQQVTLSCSPISGHRSVSWYQQTPGQGLQFLFEYFSETQRNKGNFPGRFSGRQFSNSRSEMNVSTLELGDSALYLCASSLATGAGELFFGEGSRLTVL.

This clone was picked up a small number of times. The CDR3 nucleotides are TGTGCCAGCAGCTCGGGACTAGCGGGTTACAATGAGCAGTTCTTC. It is translated as CASSSGLAGYNEQFF. The chain recombines TRBV7-3 with TRBJ2-1; TRBD2 matches 12 bases. This CDR3 region has 15 residues. Germline trimming cut 4 bases from V and 4 bases from J; bases unmatched to any gene: 2. Germline loops: CDR1 SGHTA, CDR2 FQGTGA.

This clone was counted once. This chain joins TRBV6-5 and TRBJ2-1; 11 bases agree with TRBD2. The CDR3 is 16 amino acids. The trim removed 4 bases at V and 6 bases at J, leaving 8 bases unmatched. Germline V lookup: CDR1 MNHEY, CDR2 SVGAGI. CDR3 nucleotides: TGTGCCAGCAGTTGGGCACTAGCGGGAGTTTTCAATGAGCAGTTCTTC. Translated, it gives CASSWALAGVFNEQFF.

This clone has only a few counts. The chain joins TRBV27 to TRBJ1-1, with D perhaps TRBD1 (5 bases). The CDR3 loop spans 15 amino acids. Trimming took 5 bases from V and 5 from J, leaving 18 bases between them. CDR1 and CDR2 (germline): MNHEY, SMNVEV (reference sequence). The CDR3 region has the DNA TGTGCCAGCAGTCCACAGGACGGGGGAGGGACTGAAGCTTTCTTT. This codes for CASSPQDGGGTEAFF.

This clone showed up just a few times. J is TRBJ2-7 and V is TRBV2; tentatively, D is TRBD1 (6 bases). V was cut by 10 bases and J by 0 bases, with 13 bases left in between. Germline V gene sequence: CDR1 SNHLY, CDR2 FYNNEI. The CDR3 covers 13 residues. For the CDR3, the DNA is TGTGCCACCCGGGACACCTTCTCCTACGAGCAGTACTTC. As protein: CATRDTFSYEQYF. The full variable domain, its missing parts supplied by reference TRBV2 and TRBJ2-7, is EPEVTQTPSHQVTQMGQEVILRCVPISNHLYFYWYRQILGQKVEFLVSFYNNEISEKSEIFDDQFSVERPDGSNFTLKIRSTKLEDSAMYFCATRDTFSYEQYFGPGTRLTVT.

This chain connects TRBV5-1 to TRBJ1-6; weak D call: TRBD1 (5 bases). V was clipped by 5 bases and J by 4 bases, with 7 bases between them. This CDR3 region has 13 residues. Germline CDR1 SGHRS, CDR2 YFSETQ. Here the CDR3 DNA reads TGCGCCAGCAGGTCAGGGTATAATTCACCCCTCCACTTT. This gives the protein CASRSGYNSPLHF.

With respect to this clone: At one end the junction does not follow the germline gene, possibly because of a read error. The chain uses TRBV7-9 and TRBJ2-3; D gene unclear. There are 16 residues in the CDR3. Germline CDR1 and CDR2: SEHNR and FQNEAQ (reference sequence). As DNA, the CDR3 is TGTGCCAGTAGCTTAGGGCCCAATCGAGGCACAGATACGCAGTATTTT. This translates into CASSLGPNRGTDTQYF.

This clone has only a few counts. The rearrangement joins TRBV6-4 to TRBJ2-2; no clear D. Germline CDR1 MRHNA, CDR2 SNTAGT. This CDR3 contains 13 residues. Trimming left V 6 bases short and J 1 base short, with 6 bases between. The CDR3 DNA sequence: TGTGCCAGCAGAAAGGGGAACACCGGGGAGCTGTTTTTT. It encodes CASRKGNTGELFF.

This clone came up a few times. V is TRBV6-6 and J is TRBJ2-2; a possible D gene is TRBD2 (5 bases). V was cut by 0 bases and J by 13 bases, with 21 bases left in between. This CDR3 has 16 amino acids. Germline lookup yields CDR1 MNHNY and CDR2 SVGAGI (reference sequence). The chain's CDR3 is CASSYSSQRDSGWLFF. CDR3 nucleotide sequence: TGTGCCAGCAGTTACTCTAGCCAACGAGACTCGGGGTGGCTGTTTTTT.

The J gene is TRBJ1-1, the V gene TRBV28; D is ambiguous. CDR1 is MDHEN, CDR2 SYDVKM, per germline. The CDR3 length is 13 residues. Between the trimmed V and J ends, which lost 4 bases and 3 bases, there was a span of 9 bases. CDR3 nucleotides: TGTGCCAGCAGTTCAAACATAGACACTGAAGCTTTCTTT. It is translated as CASSSNIDTEAFF.

The chain links TRBV29-1 to TRBJ1-1; tentatively, D is TRBD1 (6 bases). This CDR3 is 14 amino acids long. Trimming removed 7 bases from V and 3 bases from J, with 18 bases in between. Germline CDR1 is SQVTM and CDR2 is ANQGSEA. CDR3 DNA: TGCAGCGGCCGAATCAGGGGAAGCGACACTGAAGCTTTCTTT. Amino acid sequence: CSGRIRGSDTEAFF.

The genes are TRBV6-5 and TRBJ1-2; 7 nucleotides match TRBD1. Germline V gene sequence: CDR1 MNHEY, CDR2 SVGAGI. V shed 2 bases, J shed 7 bases, and the junction held 4 bases outside the gene matches. The CDR3 runs to 13 residues. This CDR3 reads CASSYKGAVGYTF. In DNA, the CDR3 is TGTGCCAGCAGTTACAAGGGGGCGGTTGGCTACACCTTC.

This chain links TRBV19 with TRBJ2-7; 9 nucleotides match TRBD1. Germline lookup yields CDR1 LNHDA and CDR2 SQIVND (reference sequence). Trimming at V came to 6 bases and at J to 4 bases, leaving 13 bases not matched to a gene. This CDR3 has 16 amino acids. CDR3 loop: CASSIGRDRVMYEQYF. In DNA, the CDR3 is TGTGCCAGTAGCATCGGCCGGGACAGGGTCATGTACGAGCAGTACTTC.

The chain carries TRBV7-3 and TRBJ2-1; perhaps TRBD1 as D (5 bases). The V and J ends lost 4 bases and 4 bases respectively, with 14 bases between them. This CDR3 is 15 amino acids long. Germline CDR1 SGHTA, CDR2 FQGTGA. CDR3: CASSSQWGLYNEQFF. The CDR3 coding sequence is TGTGCCAGCAGCTCTCAATGGGGCCTATACAATGAGCAGTTCTTC.

This clone was counted only a few times. CDR3 in DNA: TGCGCCAGCAGCCAAGATAGCTGGAACACCGGGGAGCTGTTTTTT. It specifies CASSQDSWNTGELFF. This chain links TRBV4-3 with TRBJ2-2; D is unclear. Deletions cut 0 bases from V and 1 base from J, with 6 bases between. This CDR3 comprises 15 residues. CDR1 and CDR2 (germline): LGHNA, YSLEER.

The V call is TRBV30, the J call TRBJ2-5, with D uncertain. V lost 2 bases and J 5 bases, leaving 6 bases between the germline ends. Looked up from germline, CDR1 is GTSNPN and CDR2 is SVGIG (reference sequence). The CDR3 runs 11 residues. CDR3 residues: CAWSTLETQYF. The CDR3 DNA is TGTGCCTGGAGTACACTGGAGACCCAGTACTTC.

The CDR3 sequence is CASSPNPRPRDNEQYF. The CDR3 DNA sequence: TGTGCCAGCAGTCCAAACCCGCGTCCACGGGATAACGAGCAGTACTTC. The V and J genes are TRBV5-4 and TRBJ2-7, with a tentative D call TRBD2 (5 bases). The CDR3 is made up of 16 amino acids. In germline, CDR1 is SGHNT, CDR2 YYREEE (reference sequence). Trimming cost V 5 bases and J 5 bases, with 23 bases left between them. Variable domain in full (rest from reference TRBV5-4 and TRBJ2-7): ETGVTQSPTHLIKTRGQQVTLRCSSQSGHNTVSWYQQALGQGPQFIFQYYREEENGRGNFPPRFSGLQFPNYSSELNVNALELDDSALYLCASSPNPRPRDNEQYFGPGTRLTVT.

The V call is TRBV7-9, the J call TRBJ2-2; D might be TRBD1 (6 bases). The CDR3 extends over 13 amino acids. With 5 bases removed from V and 7 bases from J, the gap between germline ends came to 11 bases. Germline CDR1 SEHNR, CDR2 FQNEAQ (reference sequence). The CDR3 nucleotides read TGTGCCAGCAGCGGGACACTGCGCGGGGAGCTGTTTTTT. Translation: CASSGTLRGELFF.